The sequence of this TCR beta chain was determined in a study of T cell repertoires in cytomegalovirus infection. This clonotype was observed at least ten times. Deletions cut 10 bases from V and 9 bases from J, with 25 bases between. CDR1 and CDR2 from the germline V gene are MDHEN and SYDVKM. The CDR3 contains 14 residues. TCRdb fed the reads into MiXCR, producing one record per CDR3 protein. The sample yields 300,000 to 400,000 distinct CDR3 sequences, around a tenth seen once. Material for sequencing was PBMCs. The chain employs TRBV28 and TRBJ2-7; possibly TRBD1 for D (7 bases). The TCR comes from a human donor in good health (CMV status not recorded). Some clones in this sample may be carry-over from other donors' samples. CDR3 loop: CATTSYRGPGGQYF. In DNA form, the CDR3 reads TGTGCCACCACCTCCTACAGGGGCCCCGGGGGGCAGTACTTC.